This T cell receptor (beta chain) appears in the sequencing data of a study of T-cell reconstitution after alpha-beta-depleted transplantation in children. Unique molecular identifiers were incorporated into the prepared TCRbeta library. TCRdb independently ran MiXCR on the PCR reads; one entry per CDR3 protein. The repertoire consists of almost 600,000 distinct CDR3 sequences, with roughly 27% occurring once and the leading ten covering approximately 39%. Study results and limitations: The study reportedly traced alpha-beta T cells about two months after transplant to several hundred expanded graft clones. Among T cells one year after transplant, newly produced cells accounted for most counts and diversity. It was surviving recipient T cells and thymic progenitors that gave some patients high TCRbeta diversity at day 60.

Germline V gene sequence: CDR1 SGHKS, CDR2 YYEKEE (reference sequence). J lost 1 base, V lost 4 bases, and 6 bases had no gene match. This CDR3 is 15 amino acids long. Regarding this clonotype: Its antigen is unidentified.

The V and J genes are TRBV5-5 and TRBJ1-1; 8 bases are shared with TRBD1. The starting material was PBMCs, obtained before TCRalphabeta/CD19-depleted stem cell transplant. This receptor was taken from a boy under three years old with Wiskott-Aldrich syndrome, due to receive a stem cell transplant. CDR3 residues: CASSARQGQNTEAFF. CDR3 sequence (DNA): TGTGCCAGCAGCGCAAGACAGGGGCAGAACACTGAAGCTTTCTTT.